This entry lists 14 T cell receptor beta chains sequenced from one sample in a study of shared clonotypes between healthy human individuals. The data were produced by immunoSEQ multiplex PCR, yet TCRdb's version contains in-frame clones alone and is incomplete. The repertoire consists of approximately 2,000,000 clones, with less than 95% occurring once and the leading ten covering around 0.38%. The sample taken for sequencing was naive CD4+ T cells from PBMCs. Stated subset: CD45RA+ positively selected. Receptor source: a man aged 18 to 29 in good health. Some clones in this sample may be carry-over from other donors' samples.

This chain links TRBV19 with TRBJ2-4, with 10 bases identical to TRBD1. Germline CDR1 is LNHDA and CDR2 is SQIVND (reference sequence). J gave up 6 bases and V 4 bases, and 9 bases lay outside the gene matches. The CDR3 is made up of 16 amino acids. The CDR3 DNA reads TGTGCCAGTAGTAGGCCTAAGGGGACAGGGGTAAACATTCAGTACTTC. Encoded protein: CASSRPKGTGVNIQYF.

As to this clone: Distinct nucleotide sequences in the sample also encode this CDR3. The chain carries TRBV18 and TRBJ1-5; 7 bases agree with TRBD1. CDR3 size: 14 residues. V shed 6 bases and J 5 bases; nucleotides not matched to a gene: 7. Looked up from germline, CDR1 is KGHSH and CDR2 is LQKENI. The CDR3 protein is CASSRQGSDQPQHF. The CDR3 DNA follows: TGTGCCAGCTCCCGACAGGGTTCTGATCAGCCCCAGCATTTT.

This clone was picked up one time. This sequence joins TRBV6-5 and TRBJ1-4; D might be TRBD1 (6 bases). The CDR3 has 15 amino acids. In germline, CDR1 is MNHEY, CDR2 SVGAGI. V dropped 4 bases and J dropped 3 bases, with 12 bases sitting between them. CDR3 DNA sequence: TGTGCCAGCAGTTCAACAGGGATAGCTAATGAAAAACTGTTTTTT. Amino acids: CASSSTGIANEKLFF.

The chain is built from TRBV19 and TRBJ2-7, with D hard to call. V was pared by 5 bases and J by 4 bases, with 18 bases between. CDR3 length equals 15 residues. Germline V CDR1 and CDR2: LNHDA, SQIVND (reference sequence). The CDR3 region has the DNA TGTGCCAGTAGTGTTGCTACCCCCTCACCTTACGAGCAGTACTTC. Amino acids: CASSVATPSPYEQYF.

The chain joins TRBV5-8 to TRBJ2-1, with D perhaps matching TRBD1 (6 bases). The CDR3 sequence is 15 residues long. Trimming removed 1 base from V and 9 bases from J, with 17 bases in between. Germline-derived CDR1 and CDR2 are SGHTS and YDEGEE. The CDR3 sequence: CASSLFRSWGPEQFF. The CDR3 DNA is TGTGCCAGCAGCTTGTTCCGTTCTTGGGGGCCTGAGCAGTTCTTC.

The genes are TRBV7-9 and TRBJ2-1, with D hard to call. V lost 5 bases, J lost 6 bases, and 17 bases lay in between. Germline values: CDR1 SEHNR, CDR2 FQNEAQ (reference sequence). CDR3 length: 15 amino acids. The CDR3 reads CASSPWDGGRNEQFF. CDR3 DNA: TGTGCCAGCAGCCCTTGGGATGGCGGCCGCAATGAGCAGTTCTTC.

This chain links TRBV28 with TRBJ2-1, with 8 bases lining up with TRBD1. Germline V gene data show CDR1 as MDHEN and CDR2 as SYDVKM. The length of the CDR3 is 17 residues. Trimming cost V 6 bases and J 0 bases; bases outside gene matches: 10. The CDR3 nucleotides are TGTGCCAGCAGAACAGTGACAGGGGAGAGCTCCTACAATGAGCAGTTCTTC. It yields the protein CASRTVTGESSYNEQFF.

This clone was found a few times. The gene calls are TRBV28 and TRBJ2-5; D call uncertain. The V gene's germline CDR1 is MDHEN and CDR2 SYDVKM. This CDR3 spans 13 amino acids. The germline V and J ends were trimmed by 2 bases and 3 bases, with 7 bases remaining between them. CDR3 sequence: CASSLPQEETQYF. In DNA, the CDR3 is TGTGCCAGCAGTTTACCCCAGGAAGAGACCCAGTACTTC. Full variable domain (rest looked up from reference TRBV28 and TRBJ2-5): DVKVTQSSRYLVKRTGEKVFLECVQDMDHENMFWYRQDPGLGLRLIYFSYDVKMKEKGDIPEGYSVSREKKERFSLILESASTNQTSMYLCASSLPQEETQYFGPGTRLLVL.

The chain combines TRBV18 with TRBJ2-7, with D possibly being TRBD1 (5 bases). The ends were cut back, 5 bases at V and 0 bases at J, with 5 bases in the middle. Germline lookup yields CDR1 KGHSH and CDR2 LQKENI. CDR3 length: 12 residues. The CDR3 protein is CASSDSSYEQYF. The CDR3 DNA is TGTGCCAGCTCAGACAGCTCCTACGAGCAGTACTTC.

This sequence joins TRBV19 and TRBJ2-3, with D tentatively TRBD1 (6 bases). V lost 4 bases, J lost 5 bases, and 13 bases lay in between. Germline V gene data show CDR1 as LNHDA and CDR2 as SQIVND (reference sequence). This CDR3 is built from 14 residues. The CDR3 bases are TGTGCCAGTAGTACACAGGGTGGAGGAGATACGCAGTATTTT. This translates into CASSTQGGGDTQYF. The full variable domain, rest sourced from reference TRBV19 and TRBJ2-3, is DGGITQSPKYLFRKEGQNVTLSCEQNLNHDAMYWYRQDPGQGLRLIYYSQIVNDFQKGDIAEGYSVSREKKESFPLTVTSAQKNPTAFYLCASSTQGGGDTQYFGPGTRLTVL.

Concerning this clone itself: Different DNA sequences within this sample yield the same CDR3. The chain couples TRBV11-2 to TRBJ2-7; TRBD2 agrees at 13 bases. The CDR3 loop spans 15 amino acids. The ends lost 5 bases at V and 3 bases at J; junction bases unmatched: 4. CDR1 SGHAT and CDR2 FQNNGV come from the germline V gene. CDR3 sequence reads: CASSPGLAGDYEQYF. CDR3 nucleotide sequence: TGTGCCAGCAGCCCAGGACTAGCGGGAGACTACGAGCAGTACTTC. The whole variable domain, remainder taken from reference TRBV11-2 and TRBJ2-7, is EAGVAQSPRYKIIEKRQSVAFWCNPISGHATLYWYQQILGQGPKLLIQFQNNGVVDDSQLPKDRFSAERLKGVDSTLKIQPAKLEDSAVYLCASSPGLAGDYEQYFGPGTRLTVT.

V usage is TRBV7-3 and J usage is TRBJ2-7, with 8 positions matching TRBD1. V gave up 1 base and J gave up 1 base; unmatched junction bases: 6. This CDR3 contains 16 residues. CDR1 and CDR2 from the germline V gene are SGHTA and FQGTGA. CDR3 coding DNA: TGTGCCAGCAGCTTAATACCGGGACAGGAGTCCTACGAGCAGTACTTC. Encoded protein: CASSLIPGQESYEQYF.

Concerning this clone itself: This same CDR3 is encoded by further DNA sequences in the sample. The chain combines TRBV10-1 with TRBJ2-1, with TRBD2 matching over 7 bases. There are 14 residues in the CDR3. Germline V gives CDR1 WNHNN, CDR2 SYGVQD (reference sequence). V lost 3 bases, J lost 4 bases, and 3 bases stayed unmatched. The DNA for the CDR3 is TGCGCCAGCAGTGAAGGCGGGAGTTACAATGAGCAGTTCTTC. It codes for CASSEGGSYNEQFF.

This clone was picked up one time. The sample contains more than one DNA sequence encoding this CDR3. The chain recombines TRBV5-1 with TRBJ2-3; no firm D call. This CDR3 has 13 amino acids. Between the trimmed V and J ends, which lost 2 bases and 4 bases, there was a span of 8 bases. Germline V gene data show CDR1 as SGHRS and CDR2 as YFSETQ. This CDR3 reads CASSLQGPDTQYF. The CDR3 DNA is TGCGCCAGCAGCTTACAAGGGCCAGATACGCAGTATTTT.